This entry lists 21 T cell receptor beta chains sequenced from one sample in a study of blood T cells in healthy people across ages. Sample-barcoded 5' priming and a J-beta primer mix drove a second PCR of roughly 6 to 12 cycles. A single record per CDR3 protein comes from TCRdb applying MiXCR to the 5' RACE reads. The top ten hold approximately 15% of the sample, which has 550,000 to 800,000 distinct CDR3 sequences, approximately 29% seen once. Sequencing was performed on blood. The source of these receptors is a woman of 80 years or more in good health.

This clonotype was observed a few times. The CDR3 DNA sequence: TGTGCCAGCAGTCGATACAGGGGGATCACTGAAGCTTTCTTT. This codes for CASSRYRGITEAFF. This rearrangement joins TRBV7-9 to TRBJ1-1; TRBD1 agrees at 8 bases. Germline V gene sequence: CDR1 SEHNR, CDR2 FQNEAQ (reference sequence). V lost 6 bases, J lost 4 bases, and 7 bases stayed unmatched. The CDR3 spans 14 residues.

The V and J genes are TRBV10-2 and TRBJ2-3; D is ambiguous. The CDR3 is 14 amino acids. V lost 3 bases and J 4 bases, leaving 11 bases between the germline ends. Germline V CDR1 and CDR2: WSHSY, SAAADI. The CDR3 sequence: CASSEGYSPDTQYF. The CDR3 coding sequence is TGCGCCAGCAGTGAAGGGTACAGTCCAGATACGCAGTATTTT.

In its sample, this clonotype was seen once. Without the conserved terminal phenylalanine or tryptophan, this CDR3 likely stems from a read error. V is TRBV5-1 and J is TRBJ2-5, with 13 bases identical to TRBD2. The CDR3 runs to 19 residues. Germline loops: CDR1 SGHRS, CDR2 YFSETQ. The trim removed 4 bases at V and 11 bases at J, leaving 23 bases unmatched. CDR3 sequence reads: CASSKGLAGDSRENNEQYV. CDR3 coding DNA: TGCGCCAGCAGCAAAGGACTAGCGGGGGACTCCCGGGAGAACAATGAGCAGTACGTC.

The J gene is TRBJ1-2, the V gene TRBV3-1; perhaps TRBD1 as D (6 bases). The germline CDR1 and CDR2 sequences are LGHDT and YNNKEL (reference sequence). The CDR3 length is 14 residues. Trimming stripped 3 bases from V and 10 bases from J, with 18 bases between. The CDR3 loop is CASSHGAGEAHYTF. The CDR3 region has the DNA TGTGCCAGCAGCCATGGGGCAGGGGAGGCTCACTACACCTTC. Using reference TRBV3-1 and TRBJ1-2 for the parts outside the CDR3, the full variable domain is DTAVSQTPKYLVTQMGNDKSIKCEQNLGHDTMYWYKQDSKKFLKIMFSYNNKELIINETVPNRFSPKSPDKAHLNLHINSLELGDSAVYFCASSHGAGEAHYTFGSGTRLTVV.

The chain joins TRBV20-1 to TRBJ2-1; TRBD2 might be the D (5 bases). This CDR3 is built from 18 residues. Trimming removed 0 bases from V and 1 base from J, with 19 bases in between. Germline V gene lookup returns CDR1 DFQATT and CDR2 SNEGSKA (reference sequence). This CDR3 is CSAREPLSGSGSYNEQFF. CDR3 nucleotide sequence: TGCAGTGCTAGAGAACCCTTGTCGGGGAGCGGATCCTACAATGAGCAGTTCTTC.

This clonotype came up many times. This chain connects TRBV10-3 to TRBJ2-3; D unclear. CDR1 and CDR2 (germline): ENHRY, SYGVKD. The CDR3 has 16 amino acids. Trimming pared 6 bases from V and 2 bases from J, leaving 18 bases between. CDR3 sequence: CAISFLQEIHTDTQYF. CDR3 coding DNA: TGTGCCATCAGCTTCCTTCAGGAGATTCACACAGATACGCAGTATTTT.

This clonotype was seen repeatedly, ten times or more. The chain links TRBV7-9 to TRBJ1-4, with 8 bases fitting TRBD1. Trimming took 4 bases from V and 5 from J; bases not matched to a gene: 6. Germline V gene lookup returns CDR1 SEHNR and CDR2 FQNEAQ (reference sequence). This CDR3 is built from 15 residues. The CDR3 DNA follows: TGTGCCAGCAGCTCCCGGGGACAGGCAAATGAAAAACTGTTTTTT. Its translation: CASSSRGQANEKLFF.

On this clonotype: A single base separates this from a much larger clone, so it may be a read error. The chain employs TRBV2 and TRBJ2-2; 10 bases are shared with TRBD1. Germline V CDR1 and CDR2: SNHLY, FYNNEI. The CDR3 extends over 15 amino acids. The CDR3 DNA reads TGTGCCAGCACCGAGACAGGGGGCTCCACCGAGGAGCTGTTTTTT. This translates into CASTETGGSTEELFF.

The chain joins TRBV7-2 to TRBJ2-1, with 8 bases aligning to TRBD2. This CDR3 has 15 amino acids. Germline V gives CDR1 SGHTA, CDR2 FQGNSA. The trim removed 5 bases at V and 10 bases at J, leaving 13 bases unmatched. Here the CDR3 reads CASSPYGGGAYEQFF. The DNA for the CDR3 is TGTGCCAGCAGCCCCTACGGGGGGGGGGCGTACGAGCAGTTCTTC.

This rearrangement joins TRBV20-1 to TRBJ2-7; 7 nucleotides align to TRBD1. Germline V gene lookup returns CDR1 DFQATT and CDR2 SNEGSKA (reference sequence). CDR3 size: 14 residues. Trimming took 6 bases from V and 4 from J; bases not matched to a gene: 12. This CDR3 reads CSAGSTTGPYEQYF. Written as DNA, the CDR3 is TGCAGTGCCGGAAGTACGACAGGGCCTTACGAGCAGTACTTC.

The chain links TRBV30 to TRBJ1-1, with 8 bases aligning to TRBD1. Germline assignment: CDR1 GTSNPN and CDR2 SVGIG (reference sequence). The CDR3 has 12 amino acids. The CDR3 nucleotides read TGTGCACAGGGGGGAATGAACACTGAAGCTTTCTTT. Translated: CAQGGMNTEAFF.

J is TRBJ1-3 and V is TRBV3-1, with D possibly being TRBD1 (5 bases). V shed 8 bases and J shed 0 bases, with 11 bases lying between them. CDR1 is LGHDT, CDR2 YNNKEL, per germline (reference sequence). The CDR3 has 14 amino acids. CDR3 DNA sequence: TGTGCCAGCCGGGGGTCCAGCTCTGGAAACACCATATATTTT. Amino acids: CASRGSSSGNTIYF.

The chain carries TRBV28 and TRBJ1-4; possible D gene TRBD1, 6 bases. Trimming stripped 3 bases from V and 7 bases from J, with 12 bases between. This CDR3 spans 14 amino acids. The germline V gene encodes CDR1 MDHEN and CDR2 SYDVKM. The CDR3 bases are TGTGCCAGCAGTTTTACAGAGGGGGGTGAAAAACTGTTTTTT. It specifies CASSFTEGGEKLFF.

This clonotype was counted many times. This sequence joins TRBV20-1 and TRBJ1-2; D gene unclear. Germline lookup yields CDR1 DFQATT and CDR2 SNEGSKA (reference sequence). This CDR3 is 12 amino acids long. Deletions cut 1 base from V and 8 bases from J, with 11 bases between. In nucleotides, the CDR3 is TGCAGTGCTAGAGGCAGCGGGGAGGGCTACACCTTC. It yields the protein CSARGSGEGYTF.

CDR3 coding DNA: TGTGCCAGCAGCCCCGTGACAGGAGAGACCGGGGAGCTGTTTTTT. Protein: CASSPVTGETGELFF. The chain uses TRBV9 and TRBJ2-2; a weak D match, TRBD1 (6 bases). Between the trimmed V and J ends, which lost 4 bases and 5 bases, there was a span of 15 bases. Germline CDR1 reads SGDLS; CDR2 reads YYNGEE. The length of the CDR3 is 15 residues. The whole variable domain, filled in from reference TRBV9 and TRBJ2-2, reads DSGVTQTPKHLITATGQRVTLRCSPRSGDLSVYWYQQSLDQGLQFLIQYYNGEERAKGNILERFSAQQFPDLHSELNLSSLELGDSALYFCASSPVTGETGELFFGEGSRLTVL.

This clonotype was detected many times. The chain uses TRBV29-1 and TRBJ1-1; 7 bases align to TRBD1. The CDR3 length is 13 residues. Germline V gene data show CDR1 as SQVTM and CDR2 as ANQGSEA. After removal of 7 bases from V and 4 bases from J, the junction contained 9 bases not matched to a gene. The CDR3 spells CSARGGPGTEAFF. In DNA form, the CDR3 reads TGCAGCGCCAGGGGGGGGCCCGGCACTGAAGCTTTCTTT.

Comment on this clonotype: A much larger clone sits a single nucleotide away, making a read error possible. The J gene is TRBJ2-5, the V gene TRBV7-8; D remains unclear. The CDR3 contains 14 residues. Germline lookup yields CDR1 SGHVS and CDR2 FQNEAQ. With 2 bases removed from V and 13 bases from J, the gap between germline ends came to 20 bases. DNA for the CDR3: TGTGCCAGCAGCTTATCTGGGTCGACCTACGAGCGGTACTTC. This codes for CASSLSGSTYERYF.

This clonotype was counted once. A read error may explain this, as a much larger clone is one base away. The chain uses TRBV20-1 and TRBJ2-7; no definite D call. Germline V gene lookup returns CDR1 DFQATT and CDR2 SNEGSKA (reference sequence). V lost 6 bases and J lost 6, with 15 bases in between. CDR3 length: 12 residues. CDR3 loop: CSAEDILGEQYF. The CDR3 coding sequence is TGCAGTGCGGAAGACATCCTAGGCGAGCAGTACTTC.

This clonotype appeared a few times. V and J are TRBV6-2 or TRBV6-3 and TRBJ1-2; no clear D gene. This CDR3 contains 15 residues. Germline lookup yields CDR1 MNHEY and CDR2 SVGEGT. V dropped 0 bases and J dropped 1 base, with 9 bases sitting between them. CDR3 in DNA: TGTGCCAGCAGTTACTCGAGGGAACGTAACTATGGCTACACCTTC. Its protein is CASSYSRERNYGYTF.

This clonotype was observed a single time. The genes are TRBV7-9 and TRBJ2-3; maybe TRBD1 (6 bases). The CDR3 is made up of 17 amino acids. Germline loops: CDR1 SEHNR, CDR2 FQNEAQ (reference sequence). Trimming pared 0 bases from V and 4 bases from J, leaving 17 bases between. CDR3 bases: TGTGCCAGCAGCTTAGCGCTGGACAGCCAAGCATCAGATACGCAGTATTTT. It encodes CASSLALDSQASDTQYF. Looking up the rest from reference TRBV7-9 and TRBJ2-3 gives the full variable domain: DTGVSQNPRHKITKRGQNVTFRCDPISEHNRLYWYRQTLGQGPEFLTYFQNEAQLEKSRLLSDRFSAERPKGSFSTLEIQRTEQGDSAMYLCASSLALDSQASDTQYFGPGTRLTVL.

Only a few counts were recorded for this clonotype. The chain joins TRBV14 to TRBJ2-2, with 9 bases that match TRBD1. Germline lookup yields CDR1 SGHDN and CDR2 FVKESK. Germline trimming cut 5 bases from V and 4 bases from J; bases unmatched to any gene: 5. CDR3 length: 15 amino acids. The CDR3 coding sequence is TGTGCCAGCAGCTTACGGACAGGGGCCACCGGGGAGCTGTTTTTT. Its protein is CASSLRTGATGELFF.